This entry lists 6 T cell receptor beta chains sequenced from one sample in a study of CD8 T cells in Susac syndrome. Random hexamers were used to reverse transcribe an amount of about 0.5 to 1 ug RNA. TCRdb fed the immunoSEQ multiplex PCR reads into MiXCR, producing one record per CDR3 protein. This table has about 190,000 distinct CDR3 sequences, over 90% appearing once. Specimen: CD8+ T cells from PBMCs. These receptor sequences come from a human donor with Susac syndrome.

The genes are TRBV27 and TRBJ2-1; TRBD2 aligns across 10 bases. The CDR3 has 15 amino acids. The V and J ends lost 5 bases and 2 bases, in that order; junction bases with no gene match: 3. In germline, CDR1 is MNHEY, CDR2 SMNVEV (reference sequence). Here the CDR3 DNA reads TGTGCCAGCAGTGGAAGCGGGGGGGCCTACAATGAGCAGTTCTTC. It codes for CASSGSGGAYNEQFF.

Only one count was recorded for this clonotype. The rearrangement uses TRBV9 and TRBJ2-6, with D unclear. The CDR3 runs 14 residues. The germline V gene encodes CDR1 SGDLS and CDR2 YYNGEE. V lost 5 bases to trimming and J lost 0 bases, with 6 bases between them. The CDR3: CASRPSSGANVLTF. DNA for the CDR3: TGTGCCAGCAGACCCTCCTCTGGGGCCAACGTCCTGACTTTC. Full variable domain (missing parts from reference TRBV9 and TRBJ2-6): DSGVTQTPKHLITATGQRVTLRCSPRSGDLSVYWYQQSLDQGLQFLIQYYNGEERAKGNILERFSAQQFPDLHSELNLSSLELGDSALYFCASRPSSGANVLTFGAGSRLTVL.

The chain uses TRBV4-1 and TRBJ2-1; maybe TRBD1 (5 bases). Germline CDR1 reads MGHRA; CDR2 reads YSYEKL. Between the trimmed V and J ends, which lost 5 bases and 4 bases, there was a span of 9 bases. This CDR3 comprises 13 residues. The CDR3 region has the DNA TGCGCCAGCAGCAGACAGTCTTACAATGAGCAGTTCTTC. Its protein product is CASSRQSYNEQFF.

The chain uses TRBV12-3 or TRBV12-4 and TRBJ2-2; TRBD2 matches at 7 bases. The trim removed 3 bases at V and 0 bases at J, leaving 1 base unmatched. This CDR3 spans 15 amino acids. CDR3 sequence (DNA): TGTGCCAGCAGTTTCGCGGGGGCGAACACCGGGGAGCTGTTTTTT. It specifies CASSFAGANTGELFF.

This clonotype was seen once. The V call is TRBV6-2 or TRBV6-3, the J call TRBJ2-4, with 13 bases matching TRBD2. The trim removed 0 bases at V and 1 base at J, leaving 9 bases unmatched. From germline, CDR1 is MNHEY and CDR2 SVGEGT. There are 20 residues in the CDR3. The chain's CDR3 is CASSYSKLAGGPEAKNIQYF. The CDR3 DNA sequence: TGTGCCAGCAGTTACTCCAAACTAGCGGGAGGGCCGGAGGCCAAAAACATTCAGTACTTC.

The V gene is TRBV20-1, the J gene TRBJ2-3; D uncertain. The germline CDR1 and CDR2 sequences are DFQATT and SNEGSKA (reference sequence). The CDR3 is made up of 13 amino acids. V gave up 7 bases and J gave up 0 bases, with 11 bases separating them. The CDR3 spells CSVEDHSTDTQYF. The CDR3 DNA follows: TGCAGTGTAGAGGACCATAGCACAGATACGCAGTATTTT.